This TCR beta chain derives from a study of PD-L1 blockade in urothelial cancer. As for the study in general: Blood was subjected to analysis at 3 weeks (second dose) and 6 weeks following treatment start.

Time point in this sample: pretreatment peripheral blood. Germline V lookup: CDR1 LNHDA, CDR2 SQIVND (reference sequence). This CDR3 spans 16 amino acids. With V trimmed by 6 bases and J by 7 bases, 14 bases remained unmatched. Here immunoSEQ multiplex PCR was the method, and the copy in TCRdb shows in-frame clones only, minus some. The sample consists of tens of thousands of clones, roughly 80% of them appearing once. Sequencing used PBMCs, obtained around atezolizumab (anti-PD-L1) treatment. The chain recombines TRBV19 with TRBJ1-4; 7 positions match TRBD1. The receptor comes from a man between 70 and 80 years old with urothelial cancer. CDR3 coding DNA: TGTGCCAGTAGACCGGGACAGCCTAGTCATGGTGAAAAACTGTTTTTT. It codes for CASRPGQPSHGEKLFF.